This passage covers 12 T cell receptor beta chains from one sample sequenced in a study of T cell changes during pregnancy in multiple sclerosis. Generated by immunoSEQ multiplex PCR, the TCRdb table keeps only in-frame clones and is missing some. The profile shows about 71,000 clones, roughly nine tenths of them singletons. Sequenced here: peripheral blood, sampled in the third trimester of pregnancy. These receptors were collected from a female donor with multiple sclerosis, enrolled in a pregnancy study.

This clone occurred once. The chain joins TRBV19 to TRBJ1-1, with 10 bases lining up with TRBD1. This CDR3 is 15 amino acids long. V lost 3 bases and J lost 4; bases outside the gene matches: 5. Looked up from germline, CDR1 is LNHDA and CDR2 is SQIVND (reference sequence). CDR3 region: CASSIEGQGSTEAFF. The DNA for the CDR3 is TGTGCCAGTAGTATTGAGGGACAGGGGAGCACTGAAGCTTTCTTT. Drawing the rest from reference TRBV19 and TRBJ1-1, the complete variable domain is DGGITQSPKYLFRKEGQNVTLSCEQNLNHDAMYWYRQDPGQGLRLIYYSQIVNDFQKGDIAEGYSVSREKKESFPLTVTSAQKNPTAFYLCASSIEGQGSTEAFFGQGTRLTVV.

The chain links TRBV10-1 to TRBJ2-1; 7 bases are a match to TRBD2. Germline V gene lookup returns CDR1 WNHNN and CDR2 SYGVQD (reference sequence). Trimming at V came to 10 bases and at J to 1 base, leaving 4 bases not matched to a gene. This CDR3 contains 13 residues. CDR3 in DNA: TGCGCCACCTCCGGGGGGTCCTACAATGAGCAGTTCTTC. Translated: CATSGGSYNEQFF.

The chain couples TRBV7-3 to TRBJ2-3; 11 nucleotides align to TRBD2. V was pared by 0 bases and J by 4 bases, with 12 bases of the junction left unmatched. CDR3 size: 19 residues. Germline V CDR1 and CDR2: SGHTA, FQGTGA. The CDR3: CASSLTGTSGVREADTQYF. The CDR3 DNA sequence: TGTGCCAGCAGCTTAACGGGGACTAGCGGAGTACGGGAAGCAGATACGCAGTATTTT.

The V call is TRBV6-1, the J call TRBJ1-1; 7 nucleotides agree with TRBD1. Germline trimming cut 5 bases from V and 3 bases from J; bases unmatched to any gene: 6. The CDR3 covers 14 residues. Germline CDR1 and CDR2: MNHNS and SASEGT. The CDR3 nucleotides are TGTGCCAGCAGTTCGGGACAGTGGGACACTGAAGCTTTCTTT. Its protein product is CASSSGQWDTEAFF.

The genes are TRBV6-1 and TRBJ1-2; 9 bases match TRBD1. V dropped 6 bases and J dropped 2; count of bases not matched to a gene: 7. CDR3 length equals 15 residues. CDR1 is MNHNS and CDR2 is SASEGT in the germline V gene. The CDR3 DNA reads TGTGCCAGCAGCGTTGAAGGGACAGGGAACTATGGCTACACCTTC. Translating gives CASSVEGTGNYGYTF.

The chain uses TRBV10-3 and TRBJ1-4; 7 nucleotides align to TRBD1. This CDR3 is 14 amino acids long. With 10 bases clipped from V and 5 bases from J, the junction kept 10 bases outside the gene matches. Germline V gene sequence: CDR1 ENHRY, CDR2 SYGVKD. The CDR3 sequence: CATRQEQGNEKLFF. The CDR3 DNA sequence: TGTGCCACGAGGCAGGAACAGGGGAATGAAAAACTGTTTTTT.

CDR3 nucleotides: TGTGCCTGGAGGCAGCTCGCGGGGGACAATTCACCCCTCCACTTT. Amino acid sequence: CAWRQLAGDNSPLHF. V and J are TRBV30 and TRBJ1-6, with D perhaps TRBD1 (5 bases). Per the germline V gene, CDR1 is GTSNPN and CDR2 is SVGIG (reference sequence). The CDR3 is 15 residues long. V was trimmed by 3 bases and J by 7 bases, leaving 16 bases between them.

This chain joins TRBV5-1 and TRBJ2-2, with D possibly matching TRBD1 (6 bases). The germline V and J ends were trimmed by 7 bases and 0 bases, with 10 bases remaining between them. The germline V gene has CDR1 SGHRS and CDR2 YFSETQ. The CDR3 length is 14 residues. CDR3: CASSGTTNTGELFF. CDR3 nucleotides: TGCGCCAGCTCGGGGACAACGAACACCGGGGAGCTGTTTTTT. Full variable domain (missing parts from reference TRBV5-1 and TRBJ2-2): KAGVTQTPRYLIKTRGQQVTLSCSPISGHRSVSWYQQTPGQGLQFLFEYFSETQRNKGNFPGRFSGRQFSNSRSEMNVSTLELGDSALYLCASSGTTNTGELFFGEGSRLTVL.

The CDR3 DNA reads TGTGCCAGCCTAGGACAGGGGGCTGGGGCCAACGTCCTGACTTTC. This translates into CASLGQGAGANVLTF. The chain combines TRBV28 with TRBJ2-6; 10 nucleotides agree with TRBD1. From germline, CDR1 is MDHEN and CDR2 SYDVKM. CDR3 size: 15 residues. Trimming took 8 bases from V and 2 from J; bases not matched to a gene: 3.

The chain uses TRBV6-6 and TRBJ2-5; D uncertain. Looked up from germline, CDR1 is MNHNY and CDR2 is SVGAGI (reference sequence). This CDR3 region has 14 residues. Trimming cost V 4 bases and J 2 bases, with 11 bases left between them. The CDR3 protein is CASSLSGLQETQYF. The CDR3 DNA is TGTGCCAGCAGTTTGTCAGGTTTACAAGAGACCCAGTACTTC.

The rearrangement uses TRBV5-1 and TRBJ2-1; a possible D gene is TRBD1 (5 bases). V lost 4 bases and J 6 bases, leaving 14 bases between the germline ends. This CDR3 comprises 14 residues. From germline, CDR1 is SGHRS and CDR2 YFSETQ. CDR3 residues: CASSDSVQVNEQFF. The CDR3 nucleotides read TGCGCCAGCAGCGACAGTGTCCAGGTCAATGAGCAGTTCTTC.

The V gene is TRBV2, the J gene TRBJ2-1; D possibly corresponds to TRBD2 (5 bases). The CDR3 loop spans 12 amino acids. V was clipped by 3 bases and J by 10 bases, with 10 bases between them. Germline assignment: CDR1 SNHLY and CDR2 FYNNEI. The CDR3, as DNA: TGTGCCAGCAGTGATAATCGAGGGGAGCAGTTCTTC. Protein sequence: CASSDNRGEQFF. The variable domain in full, completed from reference TRBV2 and TRBJ2-1, reads EPEVTQTPSHQVTQMGQEVILRCVPISNHLYFYWYRQILGQKVEFLVSFYNNEISEKSEIFDDQFSVERPDGSNFTLKIRSTKLEDSAMYFCASSDNRGEQFFGPGTRLTVL.